Reported below is one T cell receptor (beta chain). At one boundary the junction diverges from the germline segment, which might be a read error. These data originate in a study of CD4 and CD8 cells across lung adenocarcinoma regions. Samples came from patients with localized non-small cell lung adenocarcinoma. MiXCR was run by TCRdb on the PCR reads, yielding one entry per CDR3 protein. In the table there are about 20,000 distinct CDR3 sequences, roughly 54% of which are singletons. Germline-derived CDR1 and CDR2 are ENHRY and SYGVKD. The CDR3 extends over 14 amino acids. This chain connects TRBV10-3 to TRBJ2-4; D gene unclear. Sequences were obtained from CD8+ T cells from the center of a lung tumor. The sequence came from a female donor with lung adenocarcinoma. The CD4 and CD8 labels of this study may be unreliable. This CDR3 reads CAIGAGGAQNIQYF. CDR3 sequence (DNA): TGTGCCATCGGAGCAGGCGGCGCCCAAAACATCCAGTACTTC.